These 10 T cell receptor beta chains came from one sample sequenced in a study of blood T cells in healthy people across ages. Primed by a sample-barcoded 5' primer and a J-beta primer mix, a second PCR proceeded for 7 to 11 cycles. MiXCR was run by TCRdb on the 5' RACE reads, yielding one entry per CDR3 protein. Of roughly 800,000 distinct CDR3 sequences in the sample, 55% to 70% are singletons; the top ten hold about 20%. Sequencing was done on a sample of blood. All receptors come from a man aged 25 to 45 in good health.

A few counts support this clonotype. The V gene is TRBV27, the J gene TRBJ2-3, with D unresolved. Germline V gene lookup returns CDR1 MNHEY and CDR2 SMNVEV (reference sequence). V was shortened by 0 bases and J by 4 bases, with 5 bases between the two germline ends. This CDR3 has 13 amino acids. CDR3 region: CASSLSFADTQYF. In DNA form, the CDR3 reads TGTGCCAGCAGTTTATCTTTTGCAGATACGCAGTATTTT.

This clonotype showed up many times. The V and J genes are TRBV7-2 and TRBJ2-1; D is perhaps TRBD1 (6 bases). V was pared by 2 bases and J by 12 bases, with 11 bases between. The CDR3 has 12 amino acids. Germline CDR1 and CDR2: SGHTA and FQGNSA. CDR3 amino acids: CASSLQGRRQFF. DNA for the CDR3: TGTGCCAGCAGCTTACAGGGGCGGCGGCAGTTCTTC.

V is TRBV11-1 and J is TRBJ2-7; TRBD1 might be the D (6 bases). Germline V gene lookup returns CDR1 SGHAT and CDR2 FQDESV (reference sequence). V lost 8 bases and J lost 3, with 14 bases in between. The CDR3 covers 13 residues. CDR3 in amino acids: CASCLGQGYEQYF. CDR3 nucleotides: TGTGCCAGCTGCCTGGGACAAGGCTACGAGCAGTACTTC.

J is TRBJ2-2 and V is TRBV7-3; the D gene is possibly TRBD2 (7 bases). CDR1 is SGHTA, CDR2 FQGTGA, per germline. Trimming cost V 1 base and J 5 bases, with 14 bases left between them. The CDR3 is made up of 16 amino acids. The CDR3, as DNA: TGTGCCAGCAGCTTAATTGGGGGGGCTCGAACCGGGGAGCTGTTTTTT. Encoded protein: CASSLIGGARTGELFF.

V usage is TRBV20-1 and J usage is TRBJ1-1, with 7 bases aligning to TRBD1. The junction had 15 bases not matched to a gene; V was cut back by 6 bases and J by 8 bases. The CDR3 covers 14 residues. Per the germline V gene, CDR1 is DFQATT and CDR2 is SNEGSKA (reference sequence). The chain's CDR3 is CSATQTGRGGEAFF. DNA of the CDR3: TGCAGTGCAACCCAGACAGGGCGAGGGGGGGAAGCTTTCTTT.

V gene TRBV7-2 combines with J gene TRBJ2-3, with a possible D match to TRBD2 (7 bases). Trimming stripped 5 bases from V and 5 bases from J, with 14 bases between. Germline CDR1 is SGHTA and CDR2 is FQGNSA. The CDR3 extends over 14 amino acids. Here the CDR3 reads CASSVGGPVDTQYF. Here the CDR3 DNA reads TGTGCCAGCAGCGTCGGGGGGCCGGTAGATACGCAGTATTTT.

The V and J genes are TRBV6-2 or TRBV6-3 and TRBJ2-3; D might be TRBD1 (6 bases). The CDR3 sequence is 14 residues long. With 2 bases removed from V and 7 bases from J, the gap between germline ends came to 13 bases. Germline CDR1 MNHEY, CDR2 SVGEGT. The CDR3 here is CASSYHPGTNTQYF. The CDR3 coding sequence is TGTGCCAGCAGTTACCATCCCGGGACAAATACGCAGTATTTT.

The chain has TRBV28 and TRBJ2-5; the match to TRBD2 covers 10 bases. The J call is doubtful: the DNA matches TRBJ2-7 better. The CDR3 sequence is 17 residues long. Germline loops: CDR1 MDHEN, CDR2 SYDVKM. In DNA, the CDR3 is TGTGCCAGCAGTTTCCCCATTAGCGGGAGGAGGACTTACGAGCAGTACTTC. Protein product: CASSFPISGRRTYEQYF.

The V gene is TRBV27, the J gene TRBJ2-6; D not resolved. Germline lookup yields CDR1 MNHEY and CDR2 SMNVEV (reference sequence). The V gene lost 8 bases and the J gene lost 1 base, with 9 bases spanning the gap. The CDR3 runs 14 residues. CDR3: CASLTESGANVLTF. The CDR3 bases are TGTGCCAGCTTGACTGAGTCTGGGGCCAACGTCCTGACTTTC. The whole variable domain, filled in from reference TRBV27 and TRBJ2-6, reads EAQVTQNPRYLITVTGKKLTVTCSQNMNHEYMSWYRQDPGLGLRQIYYSMNVEVTDKGDVPEGYKVSRKEKRNFPLILESPSPNQTSLYFCASLTESGANVLTFGAGSRLTVL.

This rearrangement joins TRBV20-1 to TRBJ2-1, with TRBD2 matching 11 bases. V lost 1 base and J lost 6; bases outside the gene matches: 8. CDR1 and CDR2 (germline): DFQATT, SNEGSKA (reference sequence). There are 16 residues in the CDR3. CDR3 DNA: TGCAGTGCTAGAGGGTCGACTAGCGGGACCCGCAATGAGCAGTTCTTC. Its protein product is CSARGSTSGTRNEQFF.